Sequencing of this TCR beta chain was carried out in a study of cytomegalovirus exposure and HLA in healthy donors. Germline V gene data show CDR1 as MNHNY and CDR2 as SVGAGI (reference sequence). The CDR3 sequence is 15 residues long. Deletions cut 5 bases from V and 3 bases from J, with 17 bases between. PCR amplification relied on 60 Vbeta primers (plus 13 Jbeta primers). The data were produced by immunoSEQ multiplex PCR, yet TCRdb's version contains in-frame clones alone and is incomplete. Its table records some 110,000 clones. Study-level findings and limits: Because they were indistinguishable, some V segments, including TRBV6-2 and TRBV6-3, were excluded. Through in vitro validation, a few CMV-associated chains were shown to be specific for CMV antigens. Later work found that TCR association rates differed between HLA loci; DRB1 had the most and HLA-C the fewest. Using the classifier, cytomegalovirus status was reportedly diagnosed with high specificity and sensitivity.

A word on this clone: The antigen is unknown.

This clonotype was obtained from a man aged 25 to 45 in good health and CMV-seronegative. The chain employs TRBV6-6 and TRBJ2-7; D may be TRBD1 (6 bases). The sample comprised PBMCs. The CDR3 region has the DNA TGTGCCAGCAGTCCAACCCGGGACATACTCTACGAGCAGTACTTC. Protein product: CASSPTRDILYEQYF.